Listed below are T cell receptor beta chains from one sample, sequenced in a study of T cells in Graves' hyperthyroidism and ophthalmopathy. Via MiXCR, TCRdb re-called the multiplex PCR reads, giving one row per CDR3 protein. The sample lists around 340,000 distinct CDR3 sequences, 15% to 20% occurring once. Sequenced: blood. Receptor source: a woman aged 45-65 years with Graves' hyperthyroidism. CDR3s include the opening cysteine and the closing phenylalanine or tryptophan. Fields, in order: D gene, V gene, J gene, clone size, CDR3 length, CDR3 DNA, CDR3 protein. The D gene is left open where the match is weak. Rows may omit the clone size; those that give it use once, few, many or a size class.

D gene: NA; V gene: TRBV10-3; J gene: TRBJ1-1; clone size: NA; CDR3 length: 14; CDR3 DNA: TGTGCCATCAGTACAGGCAACATGAACACTGAAGCTTTCTTT; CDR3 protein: CAISTGNMNTEAFF
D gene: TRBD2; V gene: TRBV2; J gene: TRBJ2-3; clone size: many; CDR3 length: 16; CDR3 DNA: TGTGCCAGCAGTTTAGCGGGGGGGCCTAGCACAGATACGCAGTATTTT; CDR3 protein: CASSLAGGPSTDTQYF
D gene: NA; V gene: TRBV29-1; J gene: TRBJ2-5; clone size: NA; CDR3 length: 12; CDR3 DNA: TGCAGCGTCAACCGGGGGGCCGAGACCCAGTACTTC; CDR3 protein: CSVNRGAETQYF
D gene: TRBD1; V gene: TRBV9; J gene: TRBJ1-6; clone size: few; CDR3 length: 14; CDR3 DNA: TGTGCCAGCAGCTCGGGACAGAACTATTCACCCCTCCACTTT; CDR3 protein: CASSSGQNYSPLHF
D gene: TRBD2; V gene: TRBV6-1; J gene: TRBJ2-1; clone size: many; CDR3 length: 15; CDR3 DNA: TGTGCCAGCAGTTACGGGGTAGCGGGAGACTATGAGCAGTTCTTC; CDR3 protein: CASSYGVAGDYEQFF
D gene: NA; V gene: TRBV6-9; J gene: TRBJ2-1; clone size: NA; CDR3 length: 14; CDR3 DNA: TGTGCCAGCAGTTACGAGGTGGGGCGAAGTGAGCAGTTCTTC; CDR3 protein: CASSYEVGRSEQFF
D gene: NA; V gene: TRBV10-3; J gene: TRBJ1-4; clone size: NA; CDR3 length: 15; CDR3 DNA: TGTGCCATCAGTGAGTCGGGGGGCGTCAATGAAAAACTGTTTTTT; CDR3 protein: CAISESGGVNEKLFF
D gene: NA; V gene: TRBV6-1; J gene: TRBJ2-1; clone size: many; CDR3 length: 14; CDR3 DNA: TGTGCCAGCAGTGGAATTGGAACAGGCAATGAGCAGTTCTTC; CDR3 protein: CASSGIGTGNEQFF
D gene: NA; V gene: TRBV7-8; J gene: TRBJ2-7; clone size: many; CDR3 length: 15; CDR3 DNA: TGTGCCAGCAGCTTAGTGTCGATGGGTACCTACGAGCAGTACTTC; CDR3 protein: CASSLVSMGTYEQYF
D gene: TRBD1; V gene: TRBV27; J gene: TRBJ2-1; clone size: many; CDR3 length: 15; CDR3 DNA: TGTGCCAGCAGCTTATCGGGCATAGGGGGCTATGAGCAGTTCTTC; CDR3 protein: CASSLSGIGGYEQFF
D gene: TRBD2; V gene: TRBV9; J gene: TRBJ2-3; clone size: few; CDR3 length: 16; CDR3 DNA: TGTGCCAGCAGCGTCGGGCTAGCGGAGAGCACAGATACGCAGTATTTT; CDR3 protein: CASSVGLAESTDTQYF
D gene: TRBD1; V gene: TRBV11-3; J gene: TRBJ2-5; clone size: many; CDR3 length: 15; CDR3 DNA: TGTGCCAGCAGCTTCGGGACAGGGATGCAAGAGACCCAGTACTTC; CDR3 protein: CASSFGTGMQETQYF
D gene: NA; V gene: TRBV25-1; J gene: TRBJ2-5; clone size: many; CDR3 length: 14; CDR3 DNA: TGTGCCAGCAGTCTCAGGGGAGGGGAAGAGACCCAGTACTTC; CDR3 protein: CASSLRGGEETQYF
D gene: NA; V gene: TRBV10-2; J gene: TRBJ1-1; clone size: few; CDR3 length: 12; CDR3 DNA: TGCGCCAGCAAAGAGACTAACACTGAAGCTTTCTTT; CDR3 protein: CASKETNTEAFF
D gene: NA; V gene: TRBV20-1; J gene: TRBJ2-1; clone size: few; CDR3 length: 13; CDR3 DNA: TGCAGAACCAGTCCTCGGGACTACAATGAGCAGTTCTTC; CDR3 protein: CRTSPRDYNEQFF
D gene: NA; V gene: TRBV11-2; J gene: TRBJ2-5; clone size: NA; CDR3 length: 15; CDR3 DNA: TGTGCCAGCAGTCAATCCCCGAGCGGAGGAGAGACCCAGTACTTC; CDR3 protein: CASSQSPSGGETQYF
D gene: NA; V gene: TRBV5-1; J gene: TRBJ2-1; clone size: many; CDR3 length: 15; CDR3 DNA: TGCGCCAGCAGCTTTGCGGGGGCAGTTTTCGATGAGCAGTTCTTC; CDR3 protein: CASSFAGAVFDEQFF
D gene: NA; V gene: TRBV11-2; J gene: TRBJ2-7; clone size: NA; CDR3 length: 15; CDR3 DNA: TGTGCCAGCAGCTTATCCCGACTAGTTTCCTACGAGCAGTACTTC; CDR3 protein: CASSLSRLVSYEQYF
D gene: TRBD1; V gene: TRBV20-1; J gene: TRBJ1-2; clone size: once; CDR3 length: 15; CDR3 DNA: TGCAGTGCTAGGTCTGGGACAGGGGCCAACTATGGCTACACCTTC; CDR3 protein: CSARSGTGANYGYTF
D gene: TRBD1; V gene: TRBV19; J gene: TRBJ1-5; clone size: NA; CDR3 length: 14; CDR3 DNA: TGTGCCAGTAGTGCCACAGGGGAGGGTCAGCCCCAGCATTTT; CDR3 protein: CASSATGEGQPQHF
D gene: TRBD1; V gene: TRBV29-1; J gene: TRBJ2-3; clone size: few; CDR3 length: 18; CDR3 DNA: TGCAGCGTTGAGTTGCAGGGGGTTCCTAAGCTAGTCACAGATACGCAGTATTTT; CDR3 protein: CSVELQGVPKLVTDTQYF
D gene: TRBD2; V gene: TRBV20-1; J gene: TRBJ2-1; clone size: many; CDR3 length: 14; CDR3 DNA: TGCAGTGCGCCCGGGACTAGCGGATTCAATGAGCAGTTCTTC; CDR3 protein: CSAPGTSGFNEQFF
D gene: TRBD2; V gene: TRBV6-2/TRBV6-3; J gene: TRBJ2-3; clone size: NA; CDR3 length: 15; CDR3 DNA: TGTGCCAGCAGCCTAGCGGGGGACAACACAGATACGCAGTATTTT; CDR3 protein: CASSLAGDNTDTQYF
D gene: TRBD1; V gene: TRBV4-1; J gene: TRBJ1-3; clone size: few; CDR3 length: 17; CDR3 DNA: TGCGCCAGCATGCTTGACGACAGGGTTTCAGTTGGAAACACCATATATTTT; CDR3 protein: CASMLDDRVSVGNTIYF
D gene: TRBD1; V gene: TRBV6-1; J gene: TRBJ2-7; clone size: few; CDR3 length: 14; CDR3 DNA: TGTGCCAGCAGGAGGGACAGGGTACCCTACGAGCAGTACTTC; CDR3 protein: CASRRDRVPYEQYF
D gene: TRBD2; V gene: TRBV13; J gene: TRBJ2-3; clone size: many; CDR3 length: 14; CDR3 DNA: TGTGCCAGCAGCCATAGCGGGTCGGAAGATACGCAGTATTTT; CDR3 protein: CASSHSGSEDTQYF
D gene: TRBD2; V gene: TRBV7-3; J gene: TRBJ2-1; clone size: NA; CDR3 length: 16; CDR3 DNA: TGTGCCAGCAGCTTAACGCTAGCGGGGGGGCCCAATGAGCAGTTCTTC; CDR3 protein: CASSLTLAGGPNEQFF
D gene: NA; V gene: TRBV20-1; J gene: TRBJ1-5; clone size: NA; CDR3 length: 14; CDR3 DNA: TGCAGTGCTAGAGATGTGGCTGGGGCCCAGGCCCAGCATTTT; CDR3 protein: CSARDVAGAQAQHF
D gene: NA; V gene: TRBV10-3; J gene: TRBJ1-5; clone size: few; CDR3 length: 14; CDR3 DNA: TGTGCCATCAGTGAGTCCGGGGCCAATCAGCCCCAGCATTTT; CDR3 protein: CAISESGANQPQHF
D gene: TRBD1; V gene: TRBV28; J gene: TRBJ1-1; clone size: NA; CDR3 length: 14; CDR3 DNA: TGTGCCAGCAGTACAGGGGAGGTTATTCATGAAGCTTTCTTT; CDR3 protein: CASSTGEVIHEAFF
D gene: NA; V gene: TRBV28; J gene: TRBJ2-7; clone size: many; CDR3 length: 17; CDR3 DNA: TGTGCCAGCACCACCCCGGGGGGCGGGCGATTTTCCTACGAGCAGTACTTC; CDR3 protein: CASTTPGGGRFSYEQYF
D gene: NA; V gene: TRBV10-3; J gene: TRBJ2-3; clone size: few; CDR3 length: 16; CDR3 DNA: TGTGCCATCAGTGACTTACAGGGGGGGGGCACAGATACGCAGTATTTT; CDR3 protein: CAISDLQGGGTDTQYF
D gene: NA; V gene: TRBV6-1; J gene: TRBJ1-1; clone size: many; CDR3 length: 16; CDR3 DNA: TGTGCCAGCAGCCCCAGTCCTTTCGGAGGGCGTCCTGAAGCTTTCTTT; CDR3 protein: CASSPSPFGGRPEAFF
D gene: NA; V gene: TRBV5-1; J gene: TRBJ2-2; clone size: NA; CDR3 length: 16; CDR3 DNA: TGCGTCAGCAGCTTGAGGGTTAGCCAGAACACCGGGGAGCTGTTTTTT; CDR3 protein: CVSSLRVSQNTGELFF
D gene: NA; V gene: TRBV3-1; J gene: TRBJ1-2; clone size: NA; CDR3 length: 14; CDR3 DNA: TGTGCCAGCAGCCAAGTTGTGGAAAACTATGGCTACACCTTC; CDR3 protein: CASSQVVENYGYTF
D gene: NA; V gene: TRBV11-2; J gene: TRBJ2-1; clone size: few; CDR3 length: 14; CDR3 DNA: TGTGCCAGCAGCTTGAAAAGGACCTACAATGAGCAGTTCTTC; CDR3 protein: CASSLKRTYNEQFF
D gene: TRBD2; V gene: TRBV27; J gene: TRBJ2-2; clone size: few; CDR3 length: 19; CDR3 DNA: TGTGCCAGCAGTTTATTTACGGTGCGGGGGTCGTTTAACACCGGGGAGCTGTTTTTT; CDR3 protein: CASSLFTVRGSFNTGELFF
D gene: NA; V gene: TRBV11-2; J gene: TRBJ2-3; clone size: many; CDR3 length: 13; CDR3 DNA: TGTGCCAGCAGCCGACAGACCGGAGATACGCAGTATTTT; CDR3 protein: CASSRQTGDTQYF
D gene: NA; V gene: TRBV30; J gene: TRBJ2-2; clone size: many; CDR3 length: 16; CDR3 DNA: TGTGCCTGGAGGGGGGTAGGGGCTAGCGACACCGGGGAGCTGTTTTTT; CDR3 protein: CAWRGVGASDTGELFF
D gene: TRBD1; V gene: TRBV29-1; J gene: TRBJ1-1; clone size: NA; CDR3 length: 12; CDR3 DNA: TGCAGCGTGGAACAGGGGTACACTGAAGCTTTCTTT; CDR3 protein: CSVEQGYTEAFF
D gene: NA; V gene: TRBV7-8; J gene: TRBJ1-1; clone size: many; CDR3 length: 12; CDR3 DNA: TGTGCCAGCAGCACCTATGAGGGTGAAGCTTTCTTT; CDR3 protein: CASSTYEGEAFF
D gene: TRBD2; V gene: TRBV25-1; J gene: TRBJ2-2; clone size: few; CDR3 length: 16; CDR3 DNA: TGTGCCAGCAGTGAATTGGGACTAGCGGACACCGGGGAGCTGTTTTTT; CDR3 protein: CASSELGLADTGELFF